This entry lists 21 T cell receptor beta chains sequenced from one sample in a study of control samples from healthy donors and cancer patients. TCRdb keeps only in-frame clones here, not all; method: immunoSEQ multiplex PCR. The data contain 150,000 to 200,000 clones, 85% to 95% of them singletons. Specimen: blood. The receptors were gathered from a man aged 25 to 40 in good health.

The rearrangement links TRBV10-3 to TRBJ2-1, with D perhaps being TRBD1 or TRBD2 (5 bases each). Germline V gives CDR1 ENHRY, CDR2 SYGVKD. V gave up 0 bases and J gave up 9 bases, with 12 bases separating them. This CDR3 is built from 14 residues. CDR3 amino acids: CAISESNLGGEQFF. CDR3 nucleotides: TGTGCCATCAGTGAGTCAAATCTTGGGGGTGAGCAGTTCTTC.

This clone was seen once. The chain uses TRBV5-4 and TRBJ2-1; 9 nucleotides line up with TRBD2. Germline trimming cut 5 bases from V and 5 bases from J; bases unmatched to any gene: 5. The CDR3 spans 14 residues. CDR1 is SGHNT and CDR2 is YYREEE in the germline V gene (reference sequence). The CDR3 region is CASSLGLANNEQFF. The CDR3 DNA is TGTGCCAGCAGTCTGGGACTAGCAAACAATGAGCAGTTCTTC.

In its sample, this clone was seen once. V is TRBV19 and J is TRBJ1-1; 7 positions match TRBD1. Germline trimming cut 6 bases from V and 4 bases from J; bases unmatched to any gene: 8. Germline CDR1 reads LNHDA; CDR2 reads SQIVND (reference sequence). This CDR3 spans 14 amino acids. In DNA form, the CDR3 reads TGTGCCAGTAGATACAGGGGTAGTAGCACTGAAGCTTTCTTT. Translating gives CASRYRGSSTEAFF.

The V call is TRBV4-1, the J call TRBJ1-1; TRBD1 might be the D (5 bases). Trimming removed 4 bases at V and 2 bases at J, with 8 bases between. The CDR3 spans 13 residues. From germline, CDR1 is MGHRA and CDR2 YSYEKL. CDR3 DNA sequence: TGCGCCAGCAGCCTTACAGGTAACACTGAAGCTTTCTTT. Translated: CASSLTGNTEAFF.

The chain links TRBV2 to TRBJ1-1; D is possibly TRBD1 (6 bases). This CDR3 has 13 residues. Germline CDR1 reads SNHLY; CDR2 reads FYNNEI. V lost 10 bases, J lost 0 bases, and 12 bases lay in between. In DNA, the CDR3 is TGTGCCAAACAGGGAAACTTGAACACTGAAGCTTTCTTT. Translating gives CAKQGNLNTEAFF.

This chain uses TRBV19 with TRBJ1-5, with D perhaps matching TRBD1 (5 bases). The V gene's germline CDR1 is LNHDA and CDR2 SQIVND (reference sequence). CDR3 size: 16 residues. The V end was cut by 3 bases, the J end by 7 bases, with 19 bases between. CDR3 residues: CASSIEGQGGGQPQHF. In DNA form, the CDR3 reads TGTGCCAGTAGTATCGAGGGGCAGGGAGGAGGACAGCCCCAGCATTTT.

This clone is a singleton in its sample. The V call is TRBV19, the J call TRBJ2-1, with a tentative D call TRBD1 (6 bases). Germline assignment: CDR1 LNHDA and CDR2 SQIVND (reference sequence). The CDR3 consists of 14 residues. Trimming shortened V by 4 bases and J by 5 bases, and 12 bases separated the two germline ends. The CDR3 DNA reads TGTGCCAGTAGTAGGCAGGGGACAAACAATGAGCAGTTCTTC. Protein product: CASSRQGTNNEQFF.

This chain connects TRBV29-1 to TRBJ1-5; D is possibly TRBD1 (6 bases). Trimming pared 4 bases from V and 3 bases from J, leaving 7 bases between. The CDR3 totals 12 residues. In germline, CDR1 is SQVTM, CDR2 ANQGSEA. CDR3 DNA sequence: TGCAGCGTTGCGGGACACAATCAGCCCCAGCATTTT. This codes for CSVAGHNQPQHF.

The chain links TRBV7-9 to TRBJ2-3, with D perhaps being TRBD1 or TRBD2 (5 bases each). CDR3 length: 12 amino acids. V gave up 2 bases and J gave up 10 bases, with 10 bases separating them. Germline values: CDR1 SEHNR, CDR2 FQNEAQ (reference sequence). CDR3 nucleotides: TGTGCCAGCAGCTTATTGGGGGTAGCGCAGTATTTT. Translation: CASSLLGVAQYF.

The CDR3 here is CASSQGGVTEAFF. CDR3 DNA: TGTGCCAGCAGCCAGGGGGGGGTCACTGAAGCTTTCTTT. The chain employs TRBV7-2 and TRBJ1-1, with 7 positions matching TRBD1. The trim removed 5 bases at V and 4 bases at J, leaving 4 bases unmatched. The CDR3 contains 13 residues. Germline-derived CDR1 and CDR2 are SGHTA and FQGNSA.

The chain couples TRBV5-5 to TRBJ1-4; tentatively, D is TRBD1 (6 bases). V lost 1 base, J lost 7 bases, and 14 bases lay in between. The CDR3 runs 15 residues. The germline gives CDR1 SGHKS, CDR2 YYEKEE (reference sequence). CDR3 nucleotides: TGTGCCAGCAGCTTGCGTCCCAGGGGAGGTGAAAAACTGTTTTTT. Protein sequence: CASSLRPRGGEKLFF.

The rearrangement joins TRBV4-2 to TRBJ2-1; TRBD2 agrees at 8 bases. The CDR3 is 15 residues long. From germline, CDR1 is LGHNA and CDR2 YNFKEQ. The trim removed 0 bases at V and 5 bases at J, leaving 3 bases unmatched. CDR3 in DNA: TGTGCCAGCAGCCAAGAGGGGACTAGAAACAATGAGCAGTTCTTC. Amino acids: CASSQEGTRNNEQFF.

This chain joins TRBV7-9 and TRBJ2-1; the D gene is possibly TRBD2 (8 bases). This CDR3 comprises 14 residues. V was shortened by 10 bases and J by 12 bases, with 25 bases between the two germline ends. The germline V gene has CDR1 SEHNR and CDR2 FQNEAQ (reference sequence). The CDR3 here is CATAGGQIGDRQFF. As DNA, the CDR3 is TGTGCCACCGCGGGAGGACAGATAGGGGACAGGCAGTTCTTC.

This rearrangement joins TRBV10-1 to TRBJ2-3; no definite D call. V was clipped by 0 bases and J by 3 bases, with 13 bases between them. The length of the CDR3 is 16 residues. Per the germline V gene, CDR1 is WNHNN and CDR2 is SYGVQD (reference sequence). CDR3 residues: CASSESLRRATDTQYF. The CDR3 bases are TGCGCCAGCAGTGAGTCGCTTAGAAGAGCGACAGATACGCAGTATTTT.

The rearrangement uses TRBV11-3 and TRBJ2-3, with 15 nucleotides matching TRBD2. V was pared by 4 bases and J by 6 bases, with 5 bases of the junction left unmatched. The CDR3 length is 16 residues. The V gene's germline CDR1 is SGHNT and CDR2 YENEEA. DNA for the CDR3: TGTGCCAGCAGCTCAGGACTAGCGGGAGGGCCGGATACGCAGTATTTT. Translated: CASSSGLAGGPDTQYF.

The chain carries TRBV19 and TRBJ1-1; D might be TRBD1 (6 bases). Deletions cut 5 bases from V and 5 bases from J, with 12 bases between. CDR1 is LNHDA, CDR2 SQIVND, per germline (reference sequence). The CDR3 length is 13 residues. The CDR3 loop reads CASSARGWTEAFF. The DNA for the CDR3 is TGTGCCAGTAGTGCCAGGGGCTGGACTGAAGCTTTCTTT.

Here the CDR3 reads CASGPRGWGTEAFF. The CDR3 region has the DNA TGTGCCAGCGGCCCTCGGGGCTGGGGCACTGAAGCTTTCTTT. The chain couples TRBV6-5 to TRBJ1-1; TRBD1 might be the D (5 bases). V shed 8 bases and J shed 4 bases, with 17 bases lying between them. Germline V gene lookup returns CDR1 MNHEY and CDR2 SVGAGI. This CDR3 contains 14 residues.

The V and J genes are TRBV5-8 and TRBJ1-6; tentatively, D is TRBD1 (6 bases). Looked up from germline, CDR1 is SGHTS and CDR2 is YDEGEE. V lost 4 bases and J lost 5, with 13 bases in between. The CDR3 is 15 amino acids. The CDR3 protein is CASSAYRVNNSPLHF. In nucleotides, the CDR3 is TGTGCCAGCAGCGCCTACAGGGTTAATAATTCACCCCTCCACTTT.

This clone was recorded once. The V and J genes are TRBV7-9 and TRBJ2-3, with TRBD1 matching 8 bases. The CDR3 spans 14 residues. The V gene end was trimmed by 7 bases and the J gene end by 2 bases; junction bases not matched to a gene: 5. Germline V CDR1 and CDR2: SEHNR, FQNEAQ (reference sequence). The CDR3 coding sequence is TGTGCCAGCAAAACGGACAGGGACACAGATACGCAGTATTTT. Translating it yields CASKTDRDTDTQYF.

The CDR3 reads CASSPAWSVGGVKQYF. The CDR3 nucleotides are TGTGCCAGCAGCCCCGCGTGGAGCGTGGGAGGCGTCAAGCAGTACTTC. This sequence joins TRBV3-1 (or the pseudogene TRBV3-2) and TRBJ2-7; TRBD2 is a possible D gene (6 bases). The CDR3 sequence is 16 residues long. CDR1 LGHDT and CDR2 YNNKEL come from the germline V gene (reference sequence). Trimming stripped 4 bases from V and 8 bases from J, with 24 bases between.

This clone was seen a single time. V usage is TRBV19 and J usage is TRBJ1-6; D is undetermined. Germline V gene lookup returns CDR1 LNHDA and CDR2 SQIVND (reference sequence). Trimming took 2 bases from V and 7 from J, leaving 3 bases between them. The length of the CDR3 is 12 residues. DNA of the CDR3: TGTGCCAGTAGTATAAGAAATTCACCCCTCCACTTT. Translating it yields CASSIRNSPLHF.